This T cell receptor (beta chain) appears in the sequencing data of a study of metastatic and nonmetastatic thyroid tumors. Study context: Malignant and benign thyroid patients had repertoires compared in peripheral blood and tumor or nodule tissue.

With MiXCR, TCRdb called clones anew from the PCR reads. Among roughly 20,000 clones, about a third were seen once, and the ten largest hold 29%. Findings and caveats of the study: Benign nodules reportedly had significantly lower TCR beta diversity than malignant thyroid tumors in blood and tumor.

Each patient went into thyroid surgery without having received any treatment. With regard to this clone: The antigen is not known.

Germline V CDR1 and CDR2: SGHNT, YENEEA. The CDR3 is 16 residues long. Trimming shortened V by 4 bases and J by 3 bases, and 19 bases separated the two germline ends. Sequencing input: tumor tissue. The TCR was taken from a female donor with papillary thyroid cancer or a benign thyroid nodule (not recorded which). Some clones in this sample may be carry-over from other donors' samples. This chain links TRBV11-3 with TRBJ2-7, with D tentatively TRBD2 (6 bases). The CDR3 sequence is CASSSRDSPFFYEQYF. In DNA form, the CDR3 reads TGTGCCAGCAGCTCCAGGGACTCTCCTTTTTTCTACGAGCAGTACTTC.